This TCR beta chain was profiled in a study of CD8 T cells in ankylosing spondylitis. The study, taken as a whole, reports: What seemed typical of ankylosing spondylitis blood was a TCR beta motif built from about 8 highly homologous variants. CD8+ cells made up the disease-linked clones, which were relatively rare in peripheral blood. The study looked at matched synovial fluid samples from ankylosing spondylitis patients. Disease-linked clones were reported to be significantly enriched there.

CDR3 length: 16 residues. CDR1 and CDR2 (germline): ENHRY, SYGVKD. The ends were cut back, 0 bases at V and 3 bases at J, with 14 bases in the middle. The authors made TCR beta libraries by quantitative 5'-RACE with molecular barcodes. TCRdb redid the calling of the 5' RACE reads with MiXCR, one entry per CDR3 protein. The sample includes about 800,000 distinct CDR3 sequences, approximately 12% seen only once; the top ten take approximately 0.46%. This clonotype was picked up many times. The antigen is unknown. Input material: blood, either unsorted or a sorted T cell fraction (not recorded which). The receptor comes from a male donor with ankylosing spondylitis. The gene calls are TRBV10-3 and TRBJ1-2; possibly TRBD1 for D (5 bases). CDR3 sequence: CAISESVGLKHYGYTF. DNA for the CDR3: TGTGCCATCAGTGAGTCGGTGGGACTAAAGCACTATGGCTACACCTTC.